This T cell receptor (beta chain) was observed in a study of blood T cell repertoires in COVID-19. Study-wide background: Both acute and convalescent COVID-19 samples were obtained from the United States, Italy and Spain. T cells, B-cell-depleted T cells, or PBMCs provided the cDNA or gDNA that served as material.

The germline CDR1 and CDR2 sequences are LNHDA and SQIVND (reference sequence). Trimming took 5 bases from V and 0 from J; bases not matched to a gene: 3. The CDR3 has 16 residues. The Seattle site enrolled patients during active infection and followed them longitudinally. In the original analysis: Estimates of nucleated cell counts were drawn from the amplification of reference gene primers. Measured with immunoSEQ multiplex PCR; TCRdb has only the in-frame clones, and not every one. Clone size and V and J calls were adopted from that table, with D and trimming inferred from the DNA. Among about 350,000 clones listed, around 87% were seen once.

Material: peripheral blood. The sequence came from a woman in her fifties or sixties with COVID-19, enrolled during active disease. This chain connects TRBV19 to TRBJ1-4, with TRBD1 matching over 10 bases. CDR3 nucleotides: TGTGCCAGTAGTGATGACAGGGGGCCAACTAATGAAAAACTGTTTTTT. Translated: CASSDDRGPTNEKLFF.